Below are 8 T cell receptor beta chains sequenced from a single sample in a study of blood T cells in healthy people across ages. Primers used in a second PCR of about 7 to 12 cycles were a sample-barcoded 5' primer and a J-beta primer mix. TCRdb passed the 5' RACE reads through MiXCR, listing each CDR3 protein once. This repertoire shows more than 750,000 distinct CDR3 sequences, 25% to 35% found once; its top ten account for roughly a tenth. These data were likewise used in another study, on T cells of mothers and their children.

Sequencing was performed on blood. These receptors were taken from a middle-aged woman in good health.

As for this clonotype: This may arise from a read error, as a much more abundant clone is one base away. The rearrangement uses TRBV4-3 and TRBJ1-4, with TRBD1 matching 8 bases. The CDR3 runs 16 residues. CDR1 is LGHNA, CDR2 YSLEER, per germline. Trimming cost V 1 base and J 7 bases; bases outside gene matches: 8. The CDR3 coding sequence is TGCGCCAGCAGCCAAGCCGGCGGACAGGGTTTTGAAAAACTGTTTTTT. It specifies CASSQAGGQGFEKLFF.

The V and J genes are TRBV7-8 and TRBJ1-1; 7 bases align to TRBD1. Germline loops: CDR1 SGHVS, CDR2 FQNEAQ. With 5 bases clipped from V and 0 bases from J, the junction kept 9 bases outside the gene matches. The CDR3 runs 16 residues. CDR3 in DNA: TGTGCCAGCAGCAACCGACAGGGCCTCATGAACACTGAAGCTTTCTTT. Protein product: CASSNRQGLMNTEAFF.

There are a few counts of this clonotype. This chain uses TRBV20-1 with TRBJ2-1, with D unresolved. V was cut by 0 bases and J by 12 bases, with 12 bases left in between. The germline V gene has CDR1 DFQATT and CDR2 SNEGSKA (reference sequence). The CDR3 runs to 12 residues. CDR3 loop: CSARETQSGQFF. The CDR3 DNA is TGCAGTGCTAGAGAGACCCAGTCTGGGCAGTTCTTC.

The genes are TRBV18 and TRBJ1-2; 9 bases line up with TRBD1. This CDR3 is 12 amino acids long. After removal of 5 bases from V and 10 bases from J, the junction contained 5 bases not matched to a gene. Germline CDR1 reads KGHSH; CDR2 reads LQKENI. DNA for the CDR3: TGTGCCAGCTCATTGACAGGGGGATTCTACACCTTC. This encodes CASSLTGGFYTF.

Points on this clonotype: A clone one base away is much larger, so this may be a read error. The genes are TRBV30 and TRBJ2-7; TRBD2 matches at 8 bases. The germline V gene has CDR1 GTSNPN and CDR2 SVGIG (reference sequence). The CDR3 runs to 15 residues. The CDR3 region has the DNA TGTGCCTGGAGTGTCGGGGGGGGGCTCTCCTACGTGCAGTACTTC. Protein product: CAWSVGGGLSYVQYF.

The chain uses TRBV20-1 and TRBJ2-1, with D hard to call. With 2 bases removed from V and 2 bases from J, the gap between germline ends came to 10 bases. The CDR3 spans 14 residues. CDR1 is DFQATT and CDR2 is SNEGSKA in the germline V gene (reference sequence). The CDR3 loop is CSARLDEAYNEQFF. The CDR3 nucleotides read TGCAGTGCTAGACTGGACGAGGCCTACAATGAGCAGTTCTTC.

The rearrangement links TRBV29-1 to TRBJ1-5, with D possibly being TRBD1 (5 bases). This CDR3 comprises 12 residues. V was clipped by 5 bases and J by 6 bases, with 11 bases between them. Germline V gene data show CDR1 as SQVTM and CDR2 as ANQGSEA. The DNA of the CDR3 is TGCAGCGTTCAGGAGGGGTTTCAGCCCCAGCATTTT. Protein: CSVQEGFQPQHF.

This clonotype was picked up a small number of times. The chain has TRBV20-1 and TRBJ2-7, with D possibly being TRBD1 or TRBD2 (6 bases each). The CDR3 is 15 amino acids. Trimming pared 0 bases from V and 1 base from J, leaving 13 bases between. Per the germline V gene, CDR1 is DFQATT and CDR2 is SNEGSKA (reference sequence). The CDR3 nucleotides are TGCAGTGCTAGAGATCGGAAGGGGGGATCCTACGAGCAGTACTTC. This codes for CSARDRKGGSYEQYF.